Below, 23 T cell receptor beta chains from the same sample are listed, as sequenced in a study of cytomegalovirus exposure and HLA in healthy donors. Use of 60 Vbeta and 13 Jbeta primers characterized the PCR. TCRdb's table, derived via immunoSEQ multiplex PCR, lists solely in-frame clones and lacks some. The sample yields 150,000 or so clones, 70% to 85% seen once. Sequenced input: PBMCs. These receptors were obtained from a female donor in good health and CMV-seronegative.

This clone has ten or more counts. The chain employs TRBV7-8 and TRBJ2-7; possible D gene TRBD2, 5 bases. The CDR3 is made up of 14 amino acids. With 5 bases removed from V and 3 bases from J, the gap between germline ends came to 14 bases. Looked up from germline, CDR1 is SGHVS and CDR2 is FQNEAQ. Here the CDR3 DNA reads TGTGCCAGCAGCACTCGGACTCTCCTCTACGAGCAGTACTTC. Encoded protein: CASSTRTLLYEQYF.

CDR3 nucleotides: TGCGCCAGCAGCTCGCCCGAAGGGGGATATCGGTACGAGCAGTACTTC. Encoded protein: CASSSPEGGYRYEQYF. The chain combines TRBV5-1 with TRBJ2-5; D might be TRBD1 (6 bases). The DNA matches TRBJ2-7 better at its end, which makes the J call doubtful. The CDR3 has 16 residues. Per germline, CDR1 SGHRS and CDR2 YFSETQ.

This chain joins TRBV6-5 and TRBJ1-1; a weak D match, TRBD1 (5 bases). The CDR3 totals 11 residues. V gave up 5 bases and J gave up 8 bases, with 9 bases separating them. Germline V gene sequence: CDR1 MNHEY, CDR2 SVGAGI. The CDR3 DNA follows: TGTGCCAGCAGTCGGGGGGGAGAAGCTTTCTTT. Protein product: CASSRGGEAFF.

The chain employs TRBV2 and TRBJ2-7; D call uncertain. Germline V gives CDR1 SNHLY, CDR2 FYNNEI. V lost 4 bases and J 1 base, leaving 5 bases between the germline ends. The CDR3 loop spans 12 amino acids. The CDR3: CASSAQSYEQYF. The DNA of the CDR3 is TGTGCCAGCAGTGCACAATCCTACGAGCAGTACTTC.

This clone was counted once. This chain connects TRBV30 to TRBJ2-7; the D gene is possibly TRBD2 (5 bases). The V gene's germline CDR1 is GTSNPN and CDR2 SVGIG (reference sequence). The V and J ends lost 4 bases and 5 bases respectively, with 12 bases between them. The length of the CDR3 is 12 residues. CDR3 protein: CAWTPFGDEQYF. The CDR3 region has the DNA TGTGCCTGGACCCCATTCGGGGACGAGCAGTACTTC.

The chain recombines TRBV5-1 with TRBJ1-2, with D uncertain. V was shortened by 2 bases and J by 3 bases, with 11 bases between the two germline ends. The germline gives CDR1 SGHRS, CDR2 YFSETQ. The CDR3 runs to 14 residues. In DNA form, the CDR3 reads TGCGCCAGCAGCTTCGCCCAGAGGGACTATGGCTACACCTTC. Protein sequence: CASSFAQRDYGYTF.

This chain uses TRBV15 with TRBJ2-7; 7 positions agree with TRBD1. J gave up 4 bases and V 5 bases, and 11 bases lay outside the gene matches. The CDR3 runs to 15 residues. Germline V CDR1 and CDR2: LNHNV, YYDKDF (reference sequence). CDR3 DNA: TGTGCCACCAGCCCGACCGGGACAGCGCCATACGAGCAGTACTTC. Protein sequence: CATSPTGTAPYEQYF. Based on the CDR3 plus reference TRBV15 and TRBJ2-7, the full variable domain is DAMVIQNPRYQVTQFGKPVTLSCSQTLNHNVMYWYQQKSSQAPKLLFHYYDKDFNNEADTPDNFQSRRPNTSFCFLDIRSPGLGDTAMYLCATSPTGTAPYEQYFGPGTRLTVT.

CDR3 in amino acids: CASRPDSTDTQYF. In DNA, the CDR3 is TGTGCCAGTAGGCCAGATAGCACAGATACGCAGTATTTT. The chain has TRBV19 and TRBJ2-3; D remains unclear. V lost 6 bases and J 0 bases, leaving 7 bases between the germline ends. The germline V gene encodes CDR1 LNHDA and CDR2 SQIVND (reference sequence). This CDR3 region has 13 residues.

This clone was seen just once. The chain recombines TRBV7-2 with TRBJ2-5; TRBD2 matches at 10 bases. The germline CDR1 and CDR2 sequences are SGHTA and FQGNSA. This CDR3 comprises 14 residues. The junction had 2 bases not matched to a gene; V was cut back by 4 bases and J by 3 bases. The CDR3 region is CASSSGTSEETQYF. CDR3 nucleotide sequence: TGTGCCAGCAGCTCCGGGACTAGCGAAGAGACCCAGTACTTC. The full variable domain, completed using reference TRBV7-2 and TRBJ2-5, is GAGVSQSPSNKVTEKGKDVELRCDPISGHTALYWYRQSLGQGLEFLIYFQGNSAPDKSGLPSDRFSAERTGGSVSTLTIQRTQQEDSAVYLCASSSGTSEETQYFGPGTRLLVL.

This sequence joins TRBV19 and TRBJ1-4; D is ambiguous. Between the trimmed V and J ends, which lost 4 bases and 5 bases, there was a span of 17 bases. The length of the CDR3 is 16 residues. Germline values: CDR1 LNHDA, CDR2 SQIVND (reference sequence). The CDR3 sequence is CASSSGLNGGNEKLFF. The CDR3 bases are TGTGCCAGTAGTAGCGGACTTAACGGAGGGAATGAAAAACTGTTTTTT.

Only a few counts were recorded for this clone. This sequence joins TRBV10-3 and TRBJ1-2; D is uncertain. Per germline, CDR1 ENHRY and CDR2 SYGVKD. With 4 bases removed from V and 7 bases from J, the gap between germline ends came to 7 bases. CDR3 length equals 11 residues. For the CDR3, the DNA is TGTGCCATCAGTGGGTCCGGTGGCTACACCTTC. Translating gives CAISGSGGYTF.

This chain connects TRBV4-3 to TRBJ2-5; a possible D gene is TRBD1 (6 bases). The J call may not be correct, given that the DNA end is closer to TRBJ2-7. The length of the CDR3 is 14 residues. The germline V gene has CDR1 LGHNA and CDR2 YSLEER. The CDR3 sequence is CASSTAGEAYEQYF. DNA for the CDR3: TGCGCCAGCAGCACTGCAGGGGAAGCCTACGAGCAGTACTTC.

V and J are TRBV5-1 and TRBJ1-1; perhaps TRBD1 as D (6 bases). The CDR3 is made up of 15 amino acids. V lost 1 base to trimming and J lost 1 base, with 11 bases between them. Germline V gene sequence: CDR1 SGHRS, CDR2 YFSETQ. This CDR3 reads CASSLFGQTNTEAFF. CDR3 coding DNA: TGCGCCAGCAGCTTGTTCGGACAGACGAACACTGAAGCTTTCTTT.

V gene TRBV7-2 combines with J gene TRBJ2-1, with TRBD2 matching 11 bases. V shed 5 bases and J 4 bases; nucleotides not matched to a gene: 4. The CDR3 has 15 amino acids. Germline V gives CDR1 SGHTA, CDR2 FQGNSA. The CDR3 DNA reads TGTGCCAGCAGCCCGACTAGCGGGATGTACAATGAGCAGTTCTTC. This sequence encodes CASSPTSGMYNEQFF.

This rearrangement joins TRBV7-2 to TRBJ1-5; no clear D. The CDR3 length is 14 residues. Trimming shortened V by 4 bases and J by 4 bases, and 11 bases separated the two germline ends. The germline V gene has CDR1 SGHTA and CDR2 FQGNSA. CDR3 residues: CASSSGRLNQPQHF. The CDR3, as DNA: TGTGCCAGCAGCTCCGGCAGACTTAATCAGCCCCAGCATTTT.

The rearrangement joins TRBV4-1 to TRBJ2-3, with 9 bases lining up with TRBD2. Germline V gene lookup returns CDR1 MGHRA and CDR2 YSYEKL. The length of the CDR3 is 16 residues. J lost 2 bases, V lost 3 bases, and 6 bases had no gene match. In DNA form, the CDR3 reads TGCGCCAGCAGCCACCTGGGACTAGCCAACACAGATACGCAGTATTTT. It encodes CASSHLGLANTDTQYF.

J is TRBJ2-7 and V is TRBV27; the match to TRBD1 covers 8 bases. The V gene end was trimmed by 2 bases and the J gene end by 4 bases; junction bases not matched to a gene: 4. The CDR3 spans 14 residues. CDR1 is MNHEY and CDR2 is SMNVEV in the germline V gene (reference sequence). The CDR3 DNA reads TGTGCCAGCAGTTTAGGGGGACAGGTTTACGAGCAGTACTTC. Its protein product is CASSLGGQVYEQYF.

The chain recombines TRBV7-9 with TRBJ2-3, with 11 bases that match TRBD2. CDR1 is SEHNR, CDR2 FQNEAQ, per germline (reference sequence). V dropped 2 bases and J dropped 9; count of bases not matched to a gene: 7. CDR3 length: 15 amino acids. CDR3 loop: CASSLTLAGGRTQYF. CDR3 in DNA: TGTGCCAGCAGCTTAACGCTAGCGGGAGGTAGGACGCAGTATTTT.

The V and J genes are TRBV30 and TRBJ1-2, with 10 bases matching TRBD1. The CDR3 is 16 residues long. Germline assignment: CDR1 GTSNPN and CDR2 SVGIG (reference sequence). The V segment lost 6 bases and the J segment 5 bases; nucleotides outside the gene matches: 15. The CDR3 sequence: CACLPGTGVLNYGYTF. The CDR3 DNA sequence: TGTGCCTGCCTACCCGGGACAGGGGTTTTGAATTATGGCTACACCTTC.

This chain uses TRBV5-1 with TRBJ2-1; weak D call: TRBD1 (6 bases). The ends were cut back, 3 bases at V and 10 bases at J, with 14 bases in the middle. Per the germline V gene, CDR1 is SGHRS and CDR2 is YFSETQ. This CDR3 is 13 amino acids long. CDR3 loop: CASSWSTGFEQFF. Written as DNA, the CDR3 is TGCGCCAGCAGCTGGAGTACAGGGTTCGAGCAGTTCTTC.

This chain links TRBV4-3 with TRBJ2-1; D gene ambiguous. Trimming left V 1 base short and J 6 bases short, with 13 bases between. CDR3 size: 15 residues. Germline CDR1 reads LGHNA; CDR2 reads YSLEER. CDR3 sequence reads: CASSQGNRWSNEQFF. The DNA of the CDR3 is TGCGCCAGCAGCCAAGGCAACCGATGGAGCAATGAGCAGTTCTTC.

This chain joins TRBV7-6 and TRBJ1-2; 10 bases align to TRBD1. J gave up 3 bases and V 4 bases, and 5 bases lay outside the gene matches. The CDR3 runs 15 residues. Germline CDR1 and CDR2: SGHVS and FNYEAQ. The CDR3 DNA follows: TGTGCCAGCAGCTCGACAGGGGGCGCAGACTATGGCTACACCTTC. Translation gives CASSSTGGADYGYTF.

This clone was detected once. The chain has TRBV4-2 and TRBJ1-2, with TRBD1 matching over 10 bases. The CDR3 contains 15 residues. From germline, CDR1 is LGHNA and CDR2 YNFKEQ. Unmatched junction bases numbered 8, after V lost 7 bases and J lost 3 bases. The CDR3 reads CASTRGQGTDYGYTF. The CDR3 DNA follows: TGTGCCAGCACCCGGGGACAGGGGACGGACTATGGCTACACCTTC.